The 10 T cell receptor beta chains listed next were all sequenced from one sample in a study of beta chain features in type 1 diabetes. What was sequenced were expressed TCRB transcripts, since all of the isolated RNA had been reverse transcribed. Clones were sequenced by immunoSEQ multiplex PCR, and TCRdb holds only the in-frame ones, with some missing. The top ten hold approximately 2.1% of the sample, which has about 45,000 clones, roughly half seen once. The sample was Tregs from blood. Receptors were obtained from a woman aged 18-30 years in good health.

J is TRBJ1-5 and V is TRBV2, with D possibly matching TRBD1 (6 bases). This CDR3 region has 14 residues. V lost 8 bases and J lost 7, with 18 bases in between. Germline V gene data show CDR1 as SNHLY and CDR2 as FYNNEI. CDR3 amino acids: CASCLRGSGQPQHF. CDR3 sequence (DNA): TGTGCCAGCTGCCTCAGGGGCAGCGGCCAGCCCCAGCATTTT. The entire variable domain, with the rest obtained from reference TRBV2 and TRBJ1-5, is as follows: EPEVTQTPSHQVTQMGQEVILRCVPISNHLYFYWYRQILGQKVEFLVSFYNNEISEKSEIFDDQFSVERPDGSNFTLKIRSTKLEDSAMYFCASCLRGSGQPQHFGDGTRLSIL.

J is TRBJ1-1 and V is TRBV7-9; 8 bases fit TRBD1. The CDR3 contains 16 residues. V lost 4 bases to trimming and J lost 3 bases; unmatched junction nucleotides: 10. CDR1 and CDR2 (germline): SEHNR, FQNEAQ (reference sequence). In nucleotides, the CDR3 is TGTGCCAGCAGCTATAAGATGACAGGGGTTTACACTGAAGCTTTCTTT. Translation gives CASSYKMTGVYTEAFF.

This chain uses TRBV28 with TRBJ2-1; 13 bases map to TRBD2. The CDR3 has 14 residues. With V trimmed by 6 bases and J by 9 bases, 5 bases remained unmatched. Germline CDR1 is MDHEN and CDR2 is SYDVKM. CDR3 loop: CASRTSGRAGEQFF. The CDR3 DNA is TGTGCCAGCAGAACTAGCGGGAGGGCCGGTGAGCAGTTCTTC.

The genes are TRBV18 and TRBJ2-1; TRBD1 agrees at 7 bases. From germline, CDR1 is KGHSH and CDR2 LQKENI. The CDR3 has 17 residues. V shed 3 bases, J shed 1 base, and the junction held 9 bases outside the gene matches. The CDR3 sequence: CASSPQGTARSYNEQFF. The DNA for the CDR3 is TGTGCCAGCTCACCCCAGGGGACAGCCAGGTCCTACAATGAGCAGTTCTTC.

This chain uses TRBV6-6 with TRBJ2-1; tentative D call: TRBD1 (6 bases). This CDR3 comprises 16 residues. CDR1 and CDR2 from the germline V gene are MNHNY and SVGAGI (reference sequence). Trimming took off 2 bases at V and 2 bases at J, with 13 bases between the two ends. The CDR3 sequence: CASSYGGRSTYNEQFF. CDR3 nucleotides: TGTGCCAGCAGTTACGGGGGCAGGAGTACCTACAATGAGCAGTTCTTC.

This chain joins TRBV5-1 and TRBJ2-7; 7 bases map to TRBD1. V gave up 0 bases and J gave up 7 bases; unmatched junction bases: 13. CDR1 and CDR2 from the germline V gene are SGHRS and YFSETQ. This CDR3 spans 16 amino acids. The CDR3 protein is CASSLALTGDPREQYF. In DNA, the CDR3 is TGCGCCAGCAGCTTGGCGCTAACAGGGGATCCCCGGGAGCAGTACTTC.

This clone came up a few times. J is TRBJ1-2 and V is TRBV18; TRBD1 aligns across 8 bases. The V segment lost 3 bases and the J segment 0 bases; nucleotides outside the gene matches: 3. The germline V gene encodes CDR1 KGHSH and CDR2 LQKENI. CDR3 length: 15 amino acids. For the CDR3, the DNA is TGTGCCAGCTCACCCCGGGACAGGACTAACTATGGCTACACCTTC. Its translation is CASSPRDRTNYGYTF.

The chain carries TRBV5-6 and TRBJ2-1; 9 bases match TRBD2. CDR1 SGHDT and CDR2 YYEEEE come from the germline V gene. Germline trimming cut 2 bases from V and 9 bases from J; bases unmatched to any gene: 9. The CDR3 has 15 residues. The DNA for the CDR3 is TGTGCCAGCAGCTTCCCGGCGGGAGGGCCAGGTGAGCAGTTCTTC. Translating it yields CASSFPAGGPGEQFF.

The CDR3: CAWTRGLAGGKDTQYF. Here the CDR3 DNA reads TGTGCCTGGACTAGAGGACTAGCGGGAGGCAAAGATACGCAGTATTTT. V usage is TRBV30 and J usage is TRBJ2-3, with TRBD2 matching 14 bases. The CDR3 contains 16 residues. Germline V gives CDR1 GTSNPN, CDR2 SVGIG (reference sequence). V shed 4 bases and J 5 bases; nucleotides not matched to a gene: 8.

There are a few counts of this clone. V is TRBV5-1 and J is TRBJ1-4; 7 bases agree with TRBD1. Germline loops: CDR1 SGHRS, CDR2 YFSETQ. The V gene end was trimmed by 4 bases and the J gene end by 9 bases; junction bases not matched to a gene: 9. The CDR3 runs 14 residues. CDR3 amino acids: CASSGGQREQKLFF. In DNA, the CDR3 is TGCGCCAGCAGCGGGGGACAGAGAGAACAAAAACTGTTTTTT.